The next 2 T cell receptor beta chains were all read from a single sample in a study of blood T cell repertoires in COVID-19. The assay was immunoSEQ multiplex PCR, and TCRdb's table has in-frame clones only and misses some. This sample has about 180,000 clones; approximately 85% occur once, and the top ten carry 6.2%. The sequencing sample was made of PBMCs or T cells enriched from blood (not recorded which). The receptor source for this set is a man aged 40-55 years who had recovered from COVID-19.

V is TRBV2 and J is TRBJ2-2; 9 nucleotides match TRBD1. This CDR3 has 15 amino acids. V lost 10 bases, J lost 6 bases, and 12 bases stayed unmatched. In germline, CDR1 is SNHLY, CDR2 FYNNEI. This CDR3 reads CAMGQGDTRAGELFF. The CDR3, as DNA: TGTGCCATGGGACAGGGCGATACCAGGGCCGGGGAGCTGTTTTTT.

Notes on this clone: One end of the junction does not line up with germline, which may come from a read error. The J gene is TRBJ1-6, the V gene TRBV15, with 7 nucleotides matching TRBD1. The CDR3 loop spans 13 amino acids. Germline CDR1 and CDR2: LNHNV and YYDKDF (reference sequence). CDR3 nucleotide sequence: TGTGCCACCAGCAGAGATCGCGGGACAGTTGGACCCTTT. It is translated as CATSRDRGTVGPF.